This paragraph covers one T cell receptor (beta chain) sequence. Its antigen target is currently unknown. The input lacks base qualities; no much larger clone sits a single base away. TCRbeta CDR3 regions were amplified from genomic DNA using the immunoSEQ Assay, a bias-controlled multiplex PCR. The paper's processing steps were these. Nucleated cell counts per sample were estimated from amplification of reference gene primers within the assay. To quantify the absolute abundance of each unique TCRbeta CDR3 rearrangement, sequence reads were collapsed and filtered. For each sample, productive Simpson clonality was calculated by taking the square root of Simpson's diversity index across productive rearrangements. Drawn from immuneACCESS, this table holds only the in-frame rearrangements with V and J called that TCRdb kept. Clones are partly lost; checked studies trace under half to an unresolved V gene and leave the rest unexplained. Clone size and the V and J calls come from that table; the DNA yielded D and trimming. Here the sample has about 170,000 clones; about four fifths occur a single time. The top ten clonotypes cover approximately 7.7% of the sample.

Samples from volunteer blood donors who had recovered from COVID-19 were contributed by a second Seattle source. Each collaborating institution followed its own protocols to collect whole blood in K2EDTA tubes. For TCRbeta analysis, collaborators shipped samples in one of three forms: frozen whole blood, isolated PBMCs, or DNA extracted from either of those sample types. The sample comes from a study of blood T cell repertoires in COVID-19 (dated by TCRdb to the early 2020s). Regarding the complete study: Samples from collaborators originated in the United States, Italy and Spain and spanned both the acute and convalescent phases of COVID-19. The material from the prospective study consisted of cDNA or gDNA derived from T cells, B-cell-depleted T cells, or PBMCs. The dataset comprised deeply sampled blood TCRbeta repertoires from subjects exposed to, actively infected with, or recovered from COVID-19. The repertoires were released in a freely available public database meant as a resource for research on the immune response to SARS-CoV-2. Samples were obtained from the ongoing ImmuneRACE study (first 160 participants) and from about 1,300 subjects provided by 6 global collaborators. Nearly every sample came with metadata listing a de-identified subject ID, COVID-19 status, age in years and sex. Where available, HLA class I and class II types were obtained from metadata supplied by the sample provider rather than from assay-based typing. General conclusions and limits of the study: Clinical and demographic metadata were provided uncurated, with the amount varying by source and participant.

The TCR sequence derives from a man between 35 and 55 years old who had recovered from COVID-19. The sequencing input was peripheral blood.

The CDR3 amino acid sequence is: CASSLGYYEQYF. The bases are TGTGCCAGCAGCTTGGGTTACTACGAGCAGTACTTC. Recombination joined TRBV5-4 with TRBJ2-7; the D gene assignment is ambiguous. There are 12 amino acids in the CDR3, from cysteine to phenylalanine inclusive. The entry retains the CDR3 DNA only, 36 bases that are in frame from base 1. CDR1 SGHNT and CDR2 YYREEE are derived from the germline V gene (reference sequence). V is clipped by 0 bases and J by 3 bases, and the sequence between their germline boundaries is 4 bases long.